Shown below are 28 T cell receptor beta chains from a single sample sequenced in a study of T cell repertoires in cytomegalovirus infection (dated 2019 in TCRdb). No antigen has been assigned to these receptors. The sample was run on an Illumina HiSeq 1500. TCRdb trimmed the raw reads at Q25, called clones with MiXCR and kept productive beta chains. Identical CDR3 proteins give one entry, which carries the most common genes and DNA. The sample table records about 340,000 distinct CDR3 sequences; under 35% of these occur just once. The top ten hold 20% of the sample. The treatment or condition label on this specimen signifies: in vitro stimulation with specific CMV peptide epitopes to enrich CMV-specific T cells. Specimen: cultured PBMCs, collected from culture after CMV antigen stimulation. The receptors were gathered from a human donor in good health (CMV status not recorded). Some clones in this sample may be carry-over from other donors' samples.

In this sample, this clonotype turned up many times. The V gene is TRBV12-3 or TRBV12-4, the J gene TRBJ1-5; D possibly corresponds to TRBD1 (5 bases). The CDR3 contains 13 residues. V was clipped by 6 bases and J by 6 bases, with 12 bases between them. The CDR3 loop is CASRSAGGQPQHF. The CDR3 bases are TGTGCCAGCAGGTCAGCCGGGGGTCAGCCCCAGCATTTT.

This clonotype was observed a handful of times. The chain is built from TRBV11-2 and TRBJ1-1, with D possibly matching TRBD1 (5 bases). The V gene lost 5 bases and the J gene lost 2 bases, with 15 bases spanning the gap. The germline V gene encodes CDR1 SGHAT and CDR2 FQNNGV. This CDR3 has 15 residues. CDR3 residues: CASSVTGTPNTEAFF. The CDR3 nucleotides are TGTGCCAGCAGCGTAACCGGGACTCCTAACACTGAAGCTTTCTTT. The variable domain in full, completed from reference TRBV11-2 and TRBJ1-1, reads EAGVAQSPRYKIIEKRQSVAFWCNPISGHATLYWYQQILGQGPKLLIQFQNNGVVDDSQLPKDRFSAERLKGVDSTLKIQPAKLEDSAVYLCASSVTGTPNTEAFFGQGTRLTVV.

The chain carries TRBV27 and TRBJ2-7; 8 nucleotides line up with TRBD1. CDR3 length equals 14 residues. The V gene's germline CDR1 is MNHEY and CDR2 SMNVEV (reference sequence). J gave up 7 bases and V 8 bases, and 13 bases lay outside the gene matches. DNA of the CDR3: TGTGCCAGCGTTCGAGGACAGGGAGTAGGTGAGCAGTACTTC. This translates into CASVRGQGVGEQYF.

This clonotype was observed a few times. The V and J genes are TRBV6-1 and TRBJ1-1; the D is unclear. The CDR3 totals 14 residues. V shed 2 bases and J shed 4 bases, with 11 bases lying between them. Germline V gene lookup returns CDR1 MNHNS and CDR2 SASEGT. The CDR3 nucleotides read TGTGCCAGCAGTGAATTTGGCTGGCCCACTGAAGCTTTCTTT. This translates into CASSEFGWPTEAFF.

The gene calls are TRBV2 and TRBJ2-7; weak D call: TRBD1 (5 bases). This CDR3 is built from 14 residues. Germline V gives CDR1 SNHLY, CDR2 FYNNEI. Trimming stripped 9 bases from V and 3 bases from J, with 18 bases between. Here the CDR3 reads CASTGSPPFYEQYF. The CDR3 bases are TGTGCCAGTACAGGTAGTCCGCCTTTCTACGAGCAGTACTTC.

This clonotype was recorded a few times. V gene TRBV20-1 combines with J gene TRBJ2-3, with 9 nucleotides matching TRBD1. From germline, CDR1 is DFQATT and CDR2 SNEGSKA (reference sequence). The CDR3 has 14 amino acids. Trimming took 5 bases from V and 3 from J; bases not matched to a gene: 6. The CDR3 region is CSAEDGQGTDTQYF. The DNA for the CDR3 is TGCAGTGCTGAGGATGGACAGGGGACAGATACGCAGTATTTT.

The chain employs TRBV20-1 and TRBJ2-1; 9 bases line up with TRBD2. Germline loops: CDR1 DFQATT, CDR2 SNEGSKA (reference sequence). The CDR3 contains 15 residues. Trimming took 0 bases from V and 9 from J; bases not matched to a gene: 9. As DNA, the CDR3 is TGCAGTGCTAGAGATCTGCGACTAGCGGCGGCTGAGCAGTTCTTC. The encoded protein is CSARDLRLAAAEQFF.

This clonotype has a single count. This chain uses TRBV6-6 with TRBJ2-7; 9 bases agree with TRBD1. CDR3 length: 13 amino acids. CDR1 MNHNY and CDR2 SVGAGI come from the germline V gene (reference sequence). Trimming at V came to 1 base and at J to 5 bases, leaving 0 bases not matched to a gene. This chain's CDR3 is CASSYWDRDEQYF. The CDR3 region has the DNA TGTGCCAGCAGTTACTGGGACAGGGACGAGCAGTACTTC.

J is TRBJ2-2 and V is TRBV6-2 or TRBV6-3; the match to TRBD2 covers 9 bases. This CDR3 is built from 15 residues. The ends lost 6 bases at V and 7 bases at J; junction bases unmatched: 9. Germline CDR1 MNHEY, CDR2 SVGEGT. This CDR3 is CASSGAGGPSGELFF. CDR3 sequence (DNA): TGTGCCAGCAGCGGAGCGGGAGGCCCCAGCGGGGAGCTGTTTTTT.

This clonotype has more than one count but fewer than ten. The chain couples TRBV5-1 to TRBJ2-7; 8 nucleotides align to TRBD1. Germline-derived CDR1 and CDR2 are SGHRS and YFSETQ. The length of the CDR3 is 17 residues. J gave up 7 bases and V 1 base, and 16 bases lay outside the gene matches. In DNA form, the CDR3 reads TGCGCCAGCAGCTTGACGGTTGCGGGAACAGGGGGTGGGGAGCAGTACTTC. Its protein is CASSLTVAGTGGGEQYF.

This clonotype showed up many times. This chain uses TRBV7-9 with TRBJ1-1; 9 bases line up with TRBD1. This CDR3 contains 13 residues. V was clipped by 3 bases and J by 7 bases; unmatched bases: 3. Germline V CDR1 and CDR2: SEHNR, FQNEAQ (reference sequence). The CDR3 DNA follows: TGTGCCAGCAGCTTGGGACAGGGAAGTGAAGCTTTCTTT. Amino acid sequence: CASSLGQGSEAFF.

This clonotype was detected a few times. The CDR3 nucleotides read TGTGCCAGCAGTGCTCCCGGGACAGGGTCCGAAAAACTGTTTTTT. Protein sequence: CASSAPGTGSEKLFF. The V and J genes are TRBV12-3 or TRBV12-4 and TRBJ1-4; 9 nucleotides agree with TRBD1. V dropped 5 bases and J dropped 8; count of bases not matched to a gene: 9. This CDR3 spans 15 amino acids.

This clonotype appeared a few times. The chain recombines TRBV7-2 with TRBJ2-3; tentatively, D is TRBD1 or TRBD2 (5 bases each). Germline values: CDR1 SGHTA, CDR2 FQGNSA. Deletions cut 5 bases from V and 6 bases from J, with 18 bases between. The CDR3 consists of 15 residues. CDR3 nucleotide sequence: TGTGCCAGCAGCCAGGCCGGGACCGTGGGGGATACGCAGTATTTT. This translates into CASSQAGTVGDTQYF.

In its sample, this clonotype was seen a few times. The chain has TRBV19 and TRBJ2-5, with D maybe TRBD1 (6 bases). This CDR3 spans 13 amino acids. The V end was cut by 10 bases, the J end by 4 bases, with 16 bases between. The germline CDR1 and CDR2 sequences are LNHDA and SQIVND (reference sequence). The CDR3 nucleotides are TGTGCCACCGCCCCGGGCAGGGGAGAGACCCAGTACTTC. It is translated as CATAPGRGETQYF.

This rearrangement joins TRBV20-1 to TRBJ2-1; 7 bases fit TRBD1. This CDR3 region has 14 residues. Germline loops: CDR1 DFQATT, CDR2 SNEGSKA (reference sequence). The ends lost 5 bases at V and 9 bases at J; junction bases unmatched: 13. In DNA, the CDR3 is TGCAGTGCTCCCCCCGGGCTACGGGACAGTGAGCAGTTCTTC. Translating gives CSAPPGLRDSEQFF.

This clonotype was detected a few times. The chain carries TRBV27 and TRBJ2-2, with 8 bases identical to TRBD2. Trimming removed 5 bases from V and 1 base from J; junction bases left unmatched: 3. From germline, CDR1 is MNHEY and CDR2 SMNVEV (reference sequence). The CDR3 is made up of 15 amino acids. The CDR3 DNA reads TGTGCCAGCAGTATTAGCGGGGAGAACACCGGGGAGCTGTTTTTT. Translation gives CASSISGENTGELFF.

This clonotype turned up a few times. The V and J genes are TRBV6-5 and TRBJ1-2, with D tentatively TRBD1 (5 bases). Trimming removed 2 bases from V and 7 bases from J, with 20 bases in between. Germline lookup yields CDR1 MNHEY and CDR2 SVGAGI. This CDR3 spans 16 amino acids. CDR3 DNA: TGTGCCAGCAGTTACGACAGTGGGGGAGGGGTCAGTGGCTACACCTTC. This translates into CASSYDSGGGVSGYTF.

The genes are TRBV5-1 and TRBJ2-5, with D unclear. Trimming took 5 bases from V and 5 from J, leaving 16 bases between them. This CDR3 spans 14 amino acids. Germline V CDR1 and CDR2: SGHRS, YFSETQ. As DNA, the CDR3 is TGCGCCAGCAGACCAGACTCCGCCAGGGAGACCCAGTACTTC. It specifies CASRPDSARETQYF.

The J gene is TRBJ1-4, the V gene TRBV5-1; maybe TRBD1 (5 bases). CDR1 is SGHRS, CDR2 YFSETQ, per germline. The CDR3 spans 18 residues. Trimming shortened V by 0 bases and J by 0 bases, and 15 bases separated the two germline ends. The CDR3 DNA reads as TGCGCCAGCAGCTTGGACCCGGGACGCCTTGCAACTAATGAAAAACTGTTTTTT. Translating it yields CASSLDPGRLATNEKLFF.

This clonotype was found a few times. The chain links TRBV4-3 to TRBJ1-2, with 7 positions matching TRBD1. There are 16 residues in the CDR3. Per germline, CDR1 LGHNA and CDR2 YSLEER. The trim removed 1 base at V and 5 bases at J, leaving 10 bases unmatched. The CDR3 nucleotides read TGCGCCAGCAGCCAAGGTACAGGGGTAAAAGGTTATGGCTACACCTTC. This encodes CASSQGTGVKGYGYTF.

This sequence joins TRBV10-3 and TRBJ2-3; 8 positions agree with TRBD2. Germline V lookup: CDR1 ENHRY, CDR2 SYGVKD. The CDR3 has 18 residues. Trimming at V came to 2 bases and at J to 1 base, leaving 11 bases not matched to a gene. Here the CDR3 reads CAISEGRSGGRGTDTQYF. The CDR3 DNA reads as TGTGCCATCAGTGAGGGTCGGAGCGGGGGACGGGGCACAGATACGCAGTATTTT.

CDR3 coding DNA: TGTGCCAGCAGCTTATCAGAGGTGGGCCATCAGCCCCAGCATTTT. Its protein product is CASSLSEVGHQPQHF. The chain joins TRBV7-9 to TRBJ1-5; D not certain. This CDR3 has 15 amino acids. V lost 2 bases to trimming and J lost 5 bases, with 13 bases between them. Germline assignment: CDR1 SEHNR and CDR2 FQNEAQ (reference sequence).

CDR3 loop: CSARQPGTEIYEQYF. CDR3 nucleotide sequence: TGCAGTGCCCGCCAGCCGGGGACAGAGATCTACGAGCAGTACTTC. This chain joins TRBV20-1 and TRBJ2-7, with 7 nucleotides matching TRBD1. J was trimmed by 3 bases and V by 6 bases; bases with no gene match: 14. The CDR3 extends over 15 amino acids. Germline V gives CDR1 DFQATT, CDR2 SNEGSKA (reference sequence).

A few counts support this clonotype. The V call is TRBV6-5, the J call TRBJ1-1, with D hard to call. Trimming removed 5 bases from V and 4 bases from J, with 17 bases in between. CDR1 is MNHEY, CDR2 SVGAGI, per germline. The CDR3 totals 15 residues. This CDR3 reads CASSGGLGWGTEAFF. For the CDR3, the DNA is TGTGCCAGCAGTGGAGGACTTGGGTGGGGCACTGAAGCTTTCTTT.

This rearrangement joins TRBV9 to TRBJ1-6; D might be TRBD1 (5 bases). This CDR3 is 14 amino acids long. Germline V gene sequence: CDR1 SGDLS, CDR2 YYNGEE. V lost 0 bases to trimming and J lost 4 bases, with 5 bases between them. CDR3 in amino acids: CASSVAGYNSPLHF. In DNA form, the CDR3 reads TGTGCCAGCAGCGTAGCAGGGTATAATTCACCCCTCCACTTT.

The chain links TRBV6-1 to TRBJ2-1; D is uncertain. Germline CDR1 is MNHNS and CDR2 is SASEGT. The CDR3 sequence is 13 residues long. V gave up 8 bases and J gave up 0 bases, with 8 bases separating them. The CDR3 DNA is TGTGCCAGCGATGGGGACTCCTACAATGAGCAGTTCTTC. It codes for CASDGDSYNEQFF.

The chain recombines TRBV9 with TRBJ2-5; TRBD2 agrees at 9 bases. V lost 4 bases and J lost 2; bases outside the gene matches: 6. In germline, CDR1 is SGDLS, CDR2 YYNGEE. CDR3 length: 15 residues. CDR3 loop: CASSPQRGDQETQYF. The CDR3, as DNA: TGTGCCAGCAGCCCCCAGCGGGGGGATCAAGAGACCCAGTACTTC.

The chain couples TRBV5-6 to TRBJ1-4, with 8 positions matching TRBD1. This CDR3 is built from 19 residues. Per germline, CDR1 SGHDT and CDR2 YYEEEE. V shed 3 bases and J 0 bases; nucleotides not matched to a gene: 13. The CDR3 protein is CASSYRTGGTFATNEKLFF. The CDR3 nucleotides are TGTGCCAGCAGCTACCGAACAGGGGGAACTTTTGCAACTAATGAAAAACTGTTTTTT.